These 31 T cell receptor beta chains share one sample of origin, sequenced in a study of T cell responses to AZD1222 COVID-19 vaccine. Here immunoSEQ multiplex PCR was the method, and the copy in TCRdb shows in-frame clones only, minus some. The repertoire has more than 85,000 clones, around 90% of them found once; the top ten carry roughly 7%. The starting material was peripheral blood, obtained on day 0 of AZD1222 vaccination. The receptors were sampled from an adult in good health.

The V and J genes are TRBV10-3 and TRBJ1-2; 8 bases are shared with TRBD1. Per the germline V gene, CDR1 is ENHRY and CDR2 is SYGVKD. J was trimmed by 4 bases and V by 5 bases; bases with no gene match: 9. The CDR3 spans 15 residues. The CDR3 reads CAISLTAGGAYGYTF. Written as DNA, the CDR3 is TGTGCCATCAGTCTCACGGCAGGGGGCGCCTATGGCTACACCTTC.

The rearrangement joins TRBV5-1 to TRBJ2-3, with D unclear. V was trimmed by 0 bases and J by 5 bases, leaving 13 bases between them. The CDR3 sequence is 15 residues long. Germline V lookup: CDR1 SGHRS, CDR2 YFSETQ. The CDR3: CASSLAPPRGDTQYF. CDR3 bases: TGCGCCAGCAGCTTGGCTCCTCCCCGAGGAGATACGCAGTATTTT.

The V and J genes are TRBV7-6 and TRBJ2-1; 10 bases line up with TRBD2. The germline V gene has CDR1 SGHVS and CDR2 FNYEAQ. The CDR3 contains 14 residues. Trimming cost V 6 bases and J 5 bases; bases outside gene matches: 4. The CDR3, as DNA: TGTGCCAGCAGTAGACTAGCGGGCGACAATGAGCAGTTCTTC. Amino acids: CASSRLAGDNEQFF.

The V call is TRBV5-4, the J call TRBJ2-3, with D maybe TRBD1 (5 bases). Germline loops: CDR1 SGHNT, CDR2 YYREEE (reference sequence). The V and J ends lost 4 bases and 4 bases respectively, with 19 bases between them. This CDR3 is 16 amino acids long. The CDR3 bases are TGTGCCAGCAGCAGGTTACAGGCCATCCCCCCAGATACGCAGTATTTT. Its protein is CASSRLQAIPPDTQYF.

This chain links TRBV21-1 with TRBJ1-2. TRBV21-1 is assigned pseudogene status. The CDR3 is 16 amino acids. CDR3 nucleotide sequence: TGTGCCAGCAGCAACCCGGGGTACTCGCACGACTATGGCTACACCTTC. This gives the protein CASSNPGYSHDYGYTF.

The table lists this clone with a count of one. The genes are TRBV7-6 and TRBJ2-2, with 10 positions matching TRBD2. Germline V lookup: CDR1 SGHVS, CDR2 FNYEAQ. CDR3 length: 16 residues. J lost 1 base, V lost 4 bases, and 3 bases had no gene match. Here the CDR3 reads CASSWTSGLNTGELFF. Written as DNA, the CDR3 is TGTGCCAGCAGCTGGACTAGCGGATTGAACACCGGGGAGCTGTTTTTT.

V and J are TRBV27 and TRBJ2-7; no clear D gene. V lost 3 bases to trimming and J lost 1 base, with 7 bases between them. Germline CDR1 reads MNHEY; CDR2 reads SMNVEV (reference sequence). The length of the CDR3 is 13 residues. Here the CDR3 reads CASSLALSYEQYF. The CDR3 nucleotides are TGTGCCAGCAGTTTGGCCCTGTCCTACGAGCAGTACTTC.

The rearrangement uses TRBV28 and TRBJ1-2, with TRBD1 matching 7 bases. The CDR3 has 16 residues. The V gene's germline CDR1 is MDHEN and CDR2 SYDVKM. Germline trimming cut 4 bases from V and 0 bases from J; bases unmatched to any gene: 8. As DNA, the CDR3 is TGTGCCAGCAGTTCAACGACAGGGATCTCTAACTATGGCTACACCTTC. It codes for CASSSTTGISNYGYTF.

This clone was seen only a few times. CDR3 in amino acids: CASSLKGVSGNTIYF. The CDR3 nucleotides read TGTGCCAGCAGCTTGAAGGGGGTCTCTGGAAACACCATATATTTT. The rearrangement uses TRBV5-4 and TRBJ1-3; perhaps TRBD1 as D (6 bases). Germline assignment: CDR1 SGHNT and CDR2 YYREEE (reference sequence). V dropped 1 base and J dropped 0 bases, with 8 bases sitting between them. The CDR3 contains 15 residues.

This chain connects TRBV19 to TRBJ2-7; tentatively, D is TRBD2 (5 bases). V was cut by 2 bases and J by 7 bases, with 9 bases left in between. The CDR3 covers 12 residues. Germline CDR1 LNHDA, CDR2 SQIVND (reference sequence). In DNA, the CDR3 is TGTGCCAGTAGTATACGAGGGCTTGAGCAGTACTTC. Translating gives CASSIRGLEQYF. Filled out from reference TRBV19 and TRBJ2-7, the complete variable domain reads DGGITQSPKYLFRKEGQNVTLSCEQNLNHDAMYWYRQDPGQGLRLIYYSQIVNDFQKGDIAEGYSVSREKKESFPLTVTSAQKNPTAFYLCASSIRGLEQYFGPGTRLTVT.

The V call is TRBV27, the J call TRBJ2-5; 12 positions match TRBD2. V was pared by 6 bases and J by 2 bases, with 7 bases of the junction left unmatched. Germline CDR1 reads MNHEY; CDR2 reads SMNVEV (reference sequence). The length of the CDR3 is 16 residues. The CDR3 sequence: CASRRTSGVKQETQYF. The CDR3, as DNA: TGTGCCAGCAGACGGACTAGCGGGGTCAAACAAGAGACCCAGTACTTC.

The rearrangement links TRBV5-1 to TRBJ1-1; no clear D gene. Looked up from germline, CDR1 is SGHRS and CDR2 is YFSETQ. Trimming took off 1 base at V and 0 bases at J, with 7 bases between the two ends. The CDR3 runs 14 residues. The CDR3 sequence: CASSLMGVNTEAFF. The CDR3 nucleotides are TGCGCCAGCAGCTTGATGGGAGTGAACACTGAAGCTTTCTTT.

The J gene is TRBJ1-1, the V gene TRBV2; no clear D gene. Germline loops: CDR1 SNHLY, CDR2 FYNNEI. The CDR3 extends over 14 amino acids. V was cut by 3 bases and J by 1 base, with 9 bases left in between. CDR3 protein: CASSDTTWNTEAFF. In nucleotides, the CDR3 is TGTGCCAGCAGTGATACAACGTGGAACACTGAAGCTTTCTTT. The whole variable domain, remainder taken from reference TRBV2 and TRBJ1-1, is EPEVTQTPSHQVTQMGQEVILRCVPISNHLYFYWYRQILGQKVEFLVSFYNNEISEKSEIFDDQFSVERPDGSNFTLKIRSTKLEDSAMYFCASSDTTWNTEAFFGQGTRLTVV.

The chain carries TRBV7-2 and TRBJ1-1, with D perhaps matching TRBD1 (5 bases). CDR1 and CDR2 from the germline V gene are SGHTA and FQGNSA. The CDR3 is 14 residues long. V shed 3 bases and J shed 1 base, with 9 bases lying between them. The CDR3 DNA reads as TGTGCCAGCAGCTTCCGGGGCGCGAACACTGAAGCTTTCTTT. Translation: CASSFRGANTEAFF.

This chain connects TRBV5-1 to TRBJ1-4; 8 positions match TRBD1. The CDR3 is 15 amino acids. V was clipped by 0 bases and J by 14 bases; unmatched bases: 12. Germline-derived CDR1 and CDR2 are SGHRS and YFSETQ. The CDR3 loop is CASSLAATQGARLFF. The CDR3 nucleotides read TGCGCCAGCAGCTTGGCCGCAACGCAGGGGGCACGGCTGTTTTTT.

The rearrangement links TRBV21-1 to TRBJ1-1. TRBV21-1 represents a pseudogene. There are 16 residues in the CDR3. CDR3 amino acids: CASSPFGRAEDTEAFF. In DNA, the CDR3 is TGTGCCAGCAGCCCTTTTGGGAGGGCCGAGGACACTGAAGCTTTCTTT.

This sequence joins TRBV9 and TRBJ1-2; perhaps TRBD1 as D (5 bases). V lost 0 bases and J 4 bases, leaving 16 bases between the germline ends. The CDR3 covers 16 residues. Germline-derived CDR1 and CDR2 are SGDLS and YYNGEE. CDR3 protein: CASSVVVARARYGYTF. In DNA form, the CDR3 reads TGTGCCAGCAGCGTAGTCGTGGCCAGGGCTCGCTATGGCTACACCTTC.

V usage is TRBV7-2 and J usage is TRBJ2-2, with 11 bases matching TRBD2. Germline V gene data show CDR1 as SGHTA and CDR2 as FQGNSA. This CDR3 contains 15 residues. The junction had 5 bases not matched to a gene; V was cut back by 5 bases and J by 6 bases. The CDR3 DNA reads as TGTGCCAGCAGCATTAGCGGGGGGGCCCCCGGGGAGCTGTTTTTT. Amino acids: CASSISGGAPGELFF.

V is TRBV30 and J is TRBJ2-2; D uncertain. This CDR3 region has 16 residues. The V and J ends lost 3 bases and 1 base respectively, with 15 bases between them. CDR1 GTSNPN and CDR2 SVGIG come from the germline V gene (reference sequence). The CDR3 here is CAWRGGKLGNTGELFF. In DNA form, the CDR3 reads TGTGCCTGGAGAGGCGGAAAGCTTGGGAACACCGGGGAGCTGTTTTTT.

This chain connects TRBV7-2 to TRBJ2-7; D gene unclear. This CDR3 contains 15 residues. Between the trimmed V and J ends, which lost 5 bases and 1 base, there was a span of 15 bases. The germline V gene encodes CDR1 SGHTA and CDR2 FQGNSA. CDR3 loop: CASSPLWMGSYEQYF. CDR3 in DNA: TGTGCCAGCAGCCCCCTCTGGATGGGTTCCTACGAGCAGTACTTC.

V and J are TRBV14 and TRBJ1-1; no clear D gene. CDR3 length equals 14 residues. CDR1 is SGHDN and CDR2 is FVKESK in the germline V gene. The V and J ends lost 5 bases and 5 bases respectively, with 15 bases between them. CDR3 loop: CASSSHRRGTEAFF. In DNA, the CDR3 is TGTGCCAGCAGCTCACATAGGCGTGGGACTGAAGCTTTCTTT.

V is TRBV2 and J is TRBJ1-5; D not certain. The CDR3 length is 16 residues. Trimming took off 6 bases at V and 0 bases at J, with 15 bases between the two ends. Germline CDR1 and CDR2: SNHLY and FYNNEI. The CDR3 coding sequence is TGTGCCAGCAGATTTAGCCCGAACCATAGCAATCAGCCCCAGCATTTT. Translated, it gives CASRFSPNHSNQPQHF.

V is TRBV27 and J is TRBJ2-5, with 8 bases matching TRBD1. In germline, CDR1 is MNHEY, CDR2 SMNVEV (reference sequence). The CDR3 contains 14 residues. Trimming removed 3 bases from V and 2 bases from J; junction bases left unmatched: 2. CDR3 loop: CASSLWTGQETQYF. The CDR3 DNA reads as TGTGCCAGCAGTTTGTGGACAGGGCAAGAGACCCAGTACTTC.

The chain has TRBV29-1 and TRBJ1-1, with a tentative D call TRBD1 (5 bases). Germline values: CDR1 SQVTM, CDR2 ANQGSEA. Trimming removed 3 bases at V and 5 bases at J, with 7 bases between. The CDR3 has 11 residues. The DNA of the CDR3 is TGCAGCGTTGATCGGGGGACTGAAGCTTTCTTT. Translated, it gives CSVDRGTEAFF.

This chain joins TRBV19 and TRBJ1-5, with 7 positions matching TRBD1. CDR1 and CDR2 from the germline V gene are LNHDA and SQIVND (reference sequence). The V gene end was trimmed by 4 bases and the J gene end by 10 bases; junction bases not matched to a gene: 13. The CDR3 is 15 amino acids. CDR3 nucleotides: TGTGCCAGTAGTAGGGGGACAGTTGGTGACGGACCCCAGCATTTT. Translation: CASSRGTVGDGPQHF.

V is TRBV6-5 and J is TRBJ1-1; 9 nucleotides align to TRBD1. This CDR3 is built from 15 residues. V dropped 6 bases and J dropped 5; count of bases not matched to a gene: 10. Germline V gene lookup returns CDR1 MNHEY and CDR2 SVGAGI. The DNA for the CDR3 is TGTGCCAGCAGCCCCGTGGACAGGGGATGGACTGAAGCTTTCTTT. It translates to CASSPVDRGWTEAFF.

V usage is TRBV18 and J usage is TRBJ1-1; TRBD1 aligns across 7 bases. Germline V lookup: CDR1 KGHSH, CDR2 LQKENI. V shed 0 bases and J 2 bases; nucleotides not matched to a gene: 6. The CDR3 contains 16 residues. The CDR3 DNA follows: TGTGCCAGCTCACCACCGGGAGGGGGCCAAAACACTGAAGCTTTCTTT. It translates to CASSPPGGGQNTEAFF.

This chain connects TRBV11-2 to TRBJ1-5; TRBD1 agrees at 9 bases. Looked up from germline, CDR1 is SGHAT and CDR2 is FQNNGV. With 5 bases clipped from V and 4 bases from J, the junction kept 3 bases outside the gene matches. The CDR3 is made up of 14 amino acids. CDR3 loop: CASSRGQGNQPQHF. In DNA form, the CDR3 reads TGTGCCAGCAGCCGTGGACAGGGGAATCAGCCCCAGCATTTT.

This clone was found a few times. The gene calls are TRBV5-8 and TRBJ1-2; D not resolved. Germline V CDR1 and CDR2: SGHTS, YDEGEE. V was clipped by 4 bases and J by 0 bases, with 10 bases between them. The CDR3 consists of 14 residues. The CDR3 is CASSIQTTNYGYTF. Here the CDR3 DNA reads TGTGCCAGCAGCATACAGACAACTAACTATGGCTACACCTTC.

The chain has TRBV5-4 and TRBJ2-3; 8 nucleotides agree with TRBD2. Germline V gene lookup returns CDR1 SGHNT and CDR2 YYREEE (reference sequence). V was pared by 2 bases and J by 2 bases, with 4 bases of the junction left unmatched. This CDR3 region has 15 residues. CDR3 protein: CASSFGGRNTDTQYF. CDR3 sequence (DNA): TGTGCCAGCAGCTTTGGCGGGAGGAACACAGATACGCAGTATTTT.

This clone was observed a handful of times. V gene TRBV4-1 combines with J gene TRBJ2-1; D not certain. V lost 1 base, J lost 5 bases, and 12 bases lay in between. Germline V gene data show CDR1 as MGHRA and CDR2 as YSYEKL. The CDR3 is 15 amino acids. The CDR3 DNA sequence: TGCGCCAGCAGCCAAGGTCGGCTAACAAACAATGAGCAGTTCTTC. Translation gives CASSQGRLTNNEQFF.